This T cell receptor (beta chain) comes out of a study of shared clonotypes between healthy human individuals. Using immunoSEQ multiplex PCR, the repertoire was profiled, and TCRdb retains in-frame clones only, with some absent. The profile shows 2.5 million or so clones, roughly 92% of them singletons. The sample holds one count of this clone. Trimming shortened V by 4 bases and J by 5 bases, and 16 bases separated the two germline ends. The CDR3 is 16 amino acids. Germline lookup yields CDR1 SGHRS and CDR2 YFSETQ. The clonotype was recovered from a man aged 18 to 29 in good health. Sequencing input: naive CD4+ T cells sorted from blood. Subset defined: CD45RA+ positively selected. V is TRBV5-1 and J is TRBJ1-6, with D possibly matching TRBD1 (5 bases). This CDR3 is CASSPEPGGNNSPLHF. CDR3 DNA sequence: TGCGCCAGCAGCCCAGAACCCGGGGGAAATAATTCACCCCTCCACTTT.